This record concerns one TCR beta chain sequence. A junction boundary mismatches the germline segment, possibly from a read error. The sample is drawn from a study of breast tumors, draining lymph nodes, adjacent tissues. The CDR3 runs 18 residues. Per the germline V gene, CDR1 is SGHRS and CDR2 is YFSETQ. TCRdb reanalysed the multiplex PCR reads using MiXCR and keeps one entry per CDR3 protein. The sample holds approximately 7,100 distinct CDR3 sequences; over 60% are singletons and the top ten take around 45%. V usage is TRBV5-1 and J usage is TRBJ2-3, with D possibly being TRBD1 or TRBD2 (6 bases each). The sequenced sample was tumor-adjacent breast tissue. The receptor comes from a female donor with breast cancer. Some clones in this sample may be carry-over from other donors' samples. CDR3 protein: CASSLVRGSGLSTDTQYF. The CDR3 DNA reads as TGTGCCAGCAGCTTGGTCAGGGGTAGCGGACTTAGCACAGATACGCAGTATTTT. Complete variable domain (other parts from reference TRBV5-1 and TRBJ2-3): KAGVTQTPRYLIKTRGQQVTLSCSPISGHRSVSWYQQTPGQGLQFLFEYFSETQRNKGNFPGRFSGRQFSNSRSEMNVSTLELGDSALYLCASSLVRGSGLSTDTQYFGPGTRLTVL.